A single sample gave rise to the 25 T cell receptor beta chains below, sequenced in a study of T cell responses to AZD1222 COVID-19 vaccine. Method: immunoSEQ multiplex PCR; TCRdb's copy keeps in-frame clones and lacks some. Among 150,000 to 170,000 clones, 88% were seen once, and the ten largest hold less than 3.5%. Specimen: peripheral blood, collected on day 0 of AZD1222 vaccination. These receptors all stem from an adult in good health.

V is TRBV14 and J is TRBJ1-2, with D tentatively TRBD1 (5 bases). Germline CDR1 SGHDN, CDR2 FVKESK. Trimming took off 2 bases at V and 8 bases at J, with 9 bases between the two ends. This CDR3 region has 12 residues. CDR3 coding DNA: TGTGCCAGCAGCCAATTCAGGGAGGGCTACACCTTC. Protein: CASSQFREGYTF.

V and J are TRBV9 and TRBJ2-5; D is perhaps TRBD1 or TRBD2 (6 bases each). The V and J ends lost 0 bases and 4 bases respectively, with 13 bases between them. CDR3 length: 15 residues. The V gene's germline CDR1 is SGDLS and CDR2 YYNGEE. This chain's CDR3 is CASSVAGARVETQYF. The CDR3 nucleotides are TGTGCCAGCAGCGTAGCGGGGGCAAGGGTAGAGACCCAGTACTTC.

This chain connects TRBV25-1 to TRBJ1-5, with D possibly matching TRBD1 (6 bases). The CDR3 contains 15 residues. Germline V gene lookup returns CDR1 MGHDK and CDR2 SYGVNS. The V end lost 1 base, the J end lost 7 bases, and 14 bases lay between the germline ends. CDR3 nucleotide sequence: TGTGCCAGCAGTGAATCAACAGGGCCAGGGCAGCCCCAGCATTTT. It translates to CASSESTGPGQPQHF.

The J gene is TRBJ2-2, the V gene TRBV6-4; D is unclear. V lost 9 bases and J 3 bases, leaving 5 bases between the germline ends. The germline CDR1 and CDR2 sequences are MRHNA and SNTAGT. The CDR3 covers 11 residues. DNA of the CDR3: TGTGCCAGGCCCCACACCGGGGAGCTGTTTTTT. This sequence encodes CARPHTGELFF.

Written as DNA, the CDR3 is TGTGCTAGTGGTTTGGGAACCGGGACCACGTCCGGGGAGCTGTTTTTT. Translated, it gives CASGLGTGTTSGELFF. The rearrangement uses TRBV12-5 and TRBJ2-2; D is tentatively TRBD1 or TRBD2 (5 bases each). V lost 1 base and J lost 6, with 15 bases in between. Germline CDR1 is LGHNT and CDR2 is FRNRAP. The CDR3 is made up of 16 amino acids.

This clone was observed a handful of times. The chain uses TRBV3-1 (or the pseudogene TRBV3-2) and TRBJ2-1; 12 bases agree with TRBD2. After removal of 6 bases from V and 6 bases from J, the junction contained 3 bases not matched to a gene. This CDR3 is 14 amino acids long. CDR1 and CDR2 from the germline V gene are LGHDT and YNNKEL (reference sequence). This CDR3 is CASRLTSGGNEQFF. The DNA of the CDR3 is TGTGCCAGCAGACTGACTAGCGGGGGCAATGAGCAGTTCTTC.

The chain's CDR3 is CASSQSSRDRGRDTDTQYF. CDR3 DNA sequence: TGCGCCAGCAGTCAATCTTCACGGGACAGGGGGCGGGACACAGATACGCAGTATTTT. V is TRBV23-1 and J is TRBJ2-3, with TRBD1 matching 12 bases. TRBV23-1 is reported as an ORF; its role is uncertain. The V gene end was trimmed by 0 bases and the J gene end by 2 bases; junction bases not matched to a gene: 9. The CDR3 is made up of 19 amino acids.

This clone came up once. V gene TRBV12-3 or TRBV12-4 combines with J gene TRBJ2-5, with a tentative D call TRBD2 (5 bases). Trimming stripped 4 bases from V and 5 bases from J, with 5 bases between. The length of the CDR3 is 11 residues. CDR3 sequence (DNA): TGTGCCAGCAGTTCGGGGGAGACCCAGTACTTC. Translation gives CASSSGETQYF.

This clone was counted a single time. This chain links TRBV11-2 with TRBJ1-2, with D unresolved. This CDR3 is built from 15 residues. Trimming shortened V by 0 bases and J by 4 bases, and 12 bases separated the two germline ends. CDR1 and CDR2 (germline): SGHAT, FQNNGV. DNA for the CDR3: TGTGCCAGCAGCTTAGATCCGGACGGTAGCTATGGCTACACCTTC. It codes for CASSLDPDGSYGYTF.

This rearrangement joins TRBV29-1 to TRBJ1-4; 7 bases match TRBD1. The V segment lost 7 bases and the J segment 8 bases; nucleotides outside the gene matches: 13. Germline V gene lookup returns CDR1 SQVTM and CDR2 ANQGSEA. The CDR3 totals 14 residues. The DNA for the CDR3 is TGCAGCGCGACAACCACAGGGGTAGGAGAAAAACTGTTTTTT. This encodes CSATTTGVGEKLFF.

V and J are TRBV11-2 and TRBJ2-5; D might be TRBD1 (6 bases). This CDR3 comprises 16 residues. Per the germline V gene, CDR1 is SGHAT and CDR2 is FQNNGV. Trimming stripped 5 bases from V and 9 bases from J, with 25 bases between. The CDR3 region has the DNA TGTGCCAGCAGCCGCTACCTCGGGGACACGCAGGCGGCCCAGTACTTC. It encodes CASSRYLGDTQAAQYF.

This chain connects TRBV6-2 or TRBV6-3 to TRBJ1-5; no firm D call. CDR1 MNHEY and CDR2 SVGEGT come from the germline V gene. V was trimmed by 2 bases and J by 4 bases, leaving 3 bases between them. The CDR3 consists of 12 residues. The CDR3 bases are TGTGCCAGCAGTTACGGGAATCAGCCCCAGCATTTT. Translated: CASSYGNQPQHF.

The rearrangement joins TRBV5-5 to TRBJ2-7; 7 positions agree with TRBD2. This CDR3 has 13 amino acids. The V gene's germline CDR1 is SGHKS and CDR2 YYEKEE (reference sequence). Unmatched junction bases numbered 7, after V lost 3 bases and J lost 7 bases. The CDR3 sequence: CASSWDYTSEQYF. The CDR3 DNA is TGTGCCAGCAGCTGGGACTACACCTCTGAGCAGTACTTC.

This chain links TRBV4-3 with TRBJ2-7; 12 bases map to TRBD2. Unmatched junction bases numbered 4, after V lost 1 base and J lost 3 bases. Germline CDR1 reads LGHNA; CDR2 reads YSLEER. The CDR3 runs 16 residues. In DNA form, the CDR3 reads TGCGCCAGCAGCCAAGGACTAGCGGGGGACGGCTACGAGCAGTACTTC. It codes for CASSQGLAGDGYEQYF.

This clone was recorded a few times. For the CDR3, the DNA is TGTGCCAGCAGCGCCCGGACAGGCGAAGCTTTCTTT. Translation: CASSARTGEAFF. This chain uses TRBV11-3 with TRBJ1-1; 7 positions match TRBD1. CDR1 is SGHNT, CDR2 YENEEA, per germline. The trim removed 5 bases at V and 8 bases at J, leaving 5 bases unmatched. The CDR3 extends over 12 amino acids. The entire variable domain, with the rest obtained from reference TRBV11-3 and TRBJ1-1, is as follows: EAGVVQSPRYKIIEKKQPVAFWCNPISGHNTLYWYLQNLGQGPELLIRYENEEAVDDSQLPKDRFSAERLKGVDSTLKIQPAELGDSAVYLCASSARTGEAFFGQGTRLTVV.

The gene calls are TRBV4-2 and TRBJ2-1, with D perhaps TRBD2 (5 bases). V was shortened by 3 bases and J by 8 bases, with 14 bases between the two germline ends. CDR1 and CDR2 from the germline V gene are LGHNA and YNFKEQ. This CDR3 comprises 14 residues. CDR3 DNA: TGTGCCAGCAGCCATCCAGGAGTTAGCGATGAGCAGTTCTTC. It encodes CASSHPGVSDEQFF.

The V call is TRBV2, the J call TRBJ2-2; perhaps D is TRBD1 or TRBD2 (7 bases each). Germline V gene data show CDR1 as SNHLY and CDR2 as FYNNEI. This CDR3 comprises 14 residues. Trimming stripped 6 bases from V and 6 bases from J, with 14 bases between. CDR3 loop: CASSDREGAGELFF. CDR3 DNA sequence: TGTGCCAGCAGCGACAGGGAGGGGGCCGGGGAGCTGTTTTTT.

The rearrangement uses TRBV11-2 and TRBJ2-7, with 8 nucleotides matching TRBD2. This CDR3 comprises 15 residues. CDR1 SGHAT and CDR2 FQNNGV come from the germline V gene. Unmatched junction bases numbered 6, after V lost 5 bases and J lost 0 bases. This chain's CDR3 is CASSREGLSSYEQYF. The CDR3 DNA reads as TGTGCCAGCAGCCGGGAGGGACTGAGCTCCTACGAGCAGTACTTC.

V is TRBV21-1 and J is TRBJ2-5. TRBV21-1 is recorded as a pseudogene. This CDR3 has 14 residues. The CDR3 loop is CASRLDRLGGTQYF. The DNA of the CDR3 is TGTGCCAGCCGACTAGACAGGCTGGGGGGGACCCAGTACTTC.

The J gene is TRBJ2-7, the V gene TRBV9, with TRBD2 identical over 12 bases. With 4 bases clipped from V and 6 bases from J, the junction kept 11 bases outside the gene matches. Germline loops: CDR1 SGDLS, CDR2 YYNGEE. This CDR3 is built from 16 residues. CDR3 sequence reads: CASSFSASGGAGEQYF. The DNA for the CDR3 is TGTGCCAGCAGCTTCTCCGCTAGCGGGGGGGCCGGCGAGCAGTACTTC. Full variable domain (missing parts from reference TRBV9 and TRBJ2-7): DSGVTQTPKHLITATGQRVTLRCSPRSGDLSVYWYQQSLDQGLQFLIQYYNGEERAKGNILERFSAQQFPDLHSELNLSSLELGDSALYFCASSFSASGGAGEQYFGPGTRLTVT.

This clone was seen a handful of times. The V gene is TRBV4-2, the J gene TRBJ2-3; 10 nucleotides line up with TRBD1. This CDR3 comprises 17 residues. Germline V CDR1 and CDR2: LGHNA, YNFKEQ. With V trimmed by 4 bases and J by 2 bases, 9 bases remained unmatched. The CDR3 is CASSLSAGTGDTDTQYF. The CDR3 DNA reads TGTGCCAGCAGCCTATCCGCCGGGACAGGGGACACAGATACGCAGTATTTT.

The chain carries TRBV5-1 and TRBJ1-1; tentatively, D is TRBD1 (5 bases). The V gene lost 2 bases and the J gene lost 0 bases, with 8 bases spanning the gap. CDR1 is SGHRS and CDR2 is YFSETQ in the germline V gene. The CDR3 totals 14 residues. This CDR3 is CASSLQDLNTEAFF. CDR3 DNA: TGCGCCAGCAGCTTACAGGACTTGAACACTGAAGCTTTCTTT.

The DNA of the CDR3 is TGTGCCAGCAGCCACAGCGGAAGCACAGATACGCAGTATTTT. This gives the protein CASSHSGSTDTQYF. The chain recombines TRBV3-1 (or the pseudogene TRBV3-2) with TRBJ2-3; D is perhaps TRBD2 (5 bases). Looked up from germline, CDR1 is LGHDT and CDR2 is YNNKEL (reference sequence). V shed 3 bases and J shed 0 bases, with 7 bases lying between them. The CDR3 runs to 14 residues.

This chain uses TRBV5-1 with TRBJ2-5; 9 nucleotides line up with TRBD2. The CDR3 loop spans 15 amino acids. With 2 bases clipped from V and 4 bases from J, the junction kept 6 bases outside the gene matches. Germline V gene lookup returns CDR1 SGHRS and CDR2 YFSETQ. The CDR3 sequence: CASSLGAGGGETQYF. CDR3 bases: TGCGCCAGCAGCTTAGGAGCGGGGGGTGGAGAGACCCAGTACTTC.

The CDR3 DNA reads TGTGCCAGCACCCCCAGCGGGGGGCAGGGCACCGGGGAGCTGTTTTTT. Amino acid sequence: CASTPSGGQGTGELFF. J is TRBJ2-2 and V is TRBV28, with 9 bases fitting TRBD2. The CDR3 is made up of 16 amino acids. From germline, CDR1 is MDHEN and CDR2 SYDVKM. The trim removed 7 bases at V and 4 bases at J, leaving 10 bases unmatched.